This T cell receptor beta chain was recorded in a study of OX40 agonist ivuxolimab in advanced cancers. Across the study: A diagnosis of hepatocellular carcinoma, melanoma, renal cell or head and neck cancer was present in dose-escalation patients. Of mixed ages from about 20 to 90 and averaging roughly 64 years, the group was almost 85% male.

Study conclusions and caveats: Among T cells, CD8+ cells averaged more expanded clones than CD4+ cells. Not determined was the antigen specificity of the expanded peripheral T cells.

Method: immunoSEQ multiplex PCR; TCRdb's copy keeps in-frame clones and lacks some. In the table there are about 90,000 clones, 85% to 90% of which are singletons. The CDR3 runs 16 residues. V lost 2 bases and J lost 2; bases outside the gene matches: 4. The germline V gene encodes CDR1 KGHSH and CDR2 LQKENI. Regarding this clone: The antigen is unknown.

The V and J genes are TRBV18 and TRBJ2-3; 10 bases agree with TRBD2. The receptor comes from an adult with an advanced solid tumor such as melanoma, head and neck, liver or kidney cancer. The specimen comprised CD4+ or CD8+ T cells sorted from blood, sampled in a trial of the OX40 agonist ivuxolimab. CDR3 loop: CASSPGLAEITDTQYF. The CDR3 nucleotides are TGTGCCAGCTCACCAGGACTAGCGGAGATCACAGATACGCAGTATTTT.